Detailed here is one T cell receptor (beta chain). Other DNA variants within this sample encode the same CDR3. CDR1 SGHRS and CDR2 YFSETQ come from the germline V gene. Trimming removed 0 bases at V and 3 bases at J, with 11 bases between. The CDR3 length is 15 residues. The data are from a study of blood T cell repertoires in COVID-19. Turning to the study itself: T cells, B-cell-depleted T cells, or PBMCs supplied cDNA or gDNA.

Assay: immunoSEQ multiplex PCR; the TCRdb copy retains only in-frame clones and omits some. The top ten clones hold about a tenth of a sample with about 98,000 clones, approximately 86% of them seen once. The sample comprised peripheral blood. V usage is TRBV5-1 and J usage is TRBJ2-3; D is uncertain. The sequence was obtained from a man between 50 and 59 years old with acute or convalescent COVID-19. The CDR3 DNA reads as TGCGCCAGCAGCTTGGGGGCCAGAGAGACAGATACGCAGTATTTT. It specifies CASSLGARETDTQYF.